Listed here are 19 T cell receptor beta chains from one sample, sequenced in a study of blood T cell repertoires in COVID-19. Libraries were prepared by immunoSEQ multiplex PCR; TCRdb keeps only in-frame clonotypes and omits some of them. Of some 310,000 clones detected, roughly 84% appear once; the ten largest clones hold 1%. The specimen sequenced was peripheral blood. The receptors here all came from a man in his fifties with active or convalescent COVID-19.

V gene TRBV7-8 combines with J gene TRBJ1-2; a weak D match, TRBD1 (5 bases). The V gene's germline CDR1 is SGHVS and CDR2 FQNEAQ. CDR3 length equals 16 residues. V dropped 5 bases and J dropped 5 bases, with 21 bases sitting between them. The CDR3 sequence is CASSPRIGAVGYGYTF. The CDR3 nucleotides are TGTGCCAGCAGCCCCCGGATAGGGGCGGTAGGATATGGCTACACCTTC.

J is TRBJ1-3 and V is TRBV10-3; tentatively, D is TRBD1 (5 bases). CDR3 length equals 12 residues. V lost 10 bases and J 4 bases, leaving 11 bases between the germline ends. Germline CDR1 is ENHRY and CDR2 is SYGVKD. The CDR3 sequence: CATMTDGNTIYF. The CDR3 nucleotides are TGTGCCACTATGACAGACGGAAACACCATATATTTT.

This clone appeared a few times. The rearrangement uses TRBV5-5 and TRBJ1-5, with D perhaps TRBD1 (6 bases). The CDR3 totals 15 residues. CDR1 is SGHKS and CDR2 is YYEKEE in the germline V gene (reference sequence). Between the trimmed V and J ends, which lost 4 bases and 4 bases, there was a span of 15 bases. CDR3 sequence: CASSHAGATNQPQHF. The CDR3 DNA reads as TGTGCCAGCAGCCACGCAGGGGCTACGAATCAGCCCCAGCATTTT.

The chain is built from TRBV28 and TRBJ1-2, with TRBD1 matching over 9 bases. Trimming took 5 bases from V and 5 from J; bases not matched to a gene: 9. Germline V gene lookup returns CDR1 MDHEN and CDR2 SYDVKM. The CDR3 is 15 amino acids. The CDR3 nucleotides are TGTGCCAGCAGTCCGGGAGGGACAGGGACTTATGGCTACACCTTC. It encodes CASSPGGTGTYGYTF.

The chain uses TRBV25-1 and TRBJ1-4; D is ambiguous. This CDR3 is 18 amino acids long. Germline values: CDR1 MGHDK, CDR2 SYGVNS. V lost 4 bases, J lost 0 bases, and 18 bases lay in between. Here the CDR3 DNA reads TGTGCCAGCAGTGGCCCGTTTAGGGTCGGGGCAACTAATGAAAAACTGTTTTTT. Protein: CASSGPFRVGATNEKLFF.

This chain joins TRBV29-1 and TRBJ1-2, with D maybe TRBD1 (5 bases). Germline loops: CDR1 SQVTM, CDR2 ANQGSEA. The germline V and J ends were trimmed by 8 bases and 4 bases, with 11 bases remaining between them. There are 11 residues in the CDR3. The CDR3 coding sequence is TGCAGCTTTGGGGACTCCTATGGCTACACCTTC. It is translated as CSFGDSYGYTF.

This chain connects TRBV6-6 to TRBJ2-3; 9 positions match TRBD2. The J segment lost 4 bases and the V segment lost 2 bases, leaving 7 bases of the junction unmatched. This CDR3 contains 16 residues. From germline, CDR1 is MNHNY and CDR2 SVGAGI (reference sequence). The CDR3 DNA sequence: TGTGCCAGCAGTTACGAGCGGGGGGTTGGTGCAGATACGCAGTATTTT. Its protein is CASSYERGVGADTQYF.

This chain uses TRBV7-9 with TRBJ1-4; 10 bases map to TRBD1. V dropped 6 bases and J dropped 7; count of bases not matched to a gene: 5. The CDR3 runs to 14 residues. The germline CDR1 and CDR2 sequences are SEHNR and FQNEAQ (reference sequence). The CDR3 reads CASRTGTGAEKLFF. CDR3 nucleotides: TGTGCCAGCAGAACCGGGACAGGGGCTGAAAAACTGTTTTTT.

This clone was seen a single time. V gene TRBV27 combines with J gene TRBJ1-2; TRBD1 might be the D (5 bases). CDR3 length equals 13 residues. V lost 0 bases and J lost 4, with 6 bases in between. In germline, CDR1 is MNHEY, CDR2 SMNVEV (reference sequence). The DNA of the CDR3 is TGTGCCAGCAGTTTATCCCAGGGCTATGGCTACACCTTC. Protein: CASSLSQGYGYTF.

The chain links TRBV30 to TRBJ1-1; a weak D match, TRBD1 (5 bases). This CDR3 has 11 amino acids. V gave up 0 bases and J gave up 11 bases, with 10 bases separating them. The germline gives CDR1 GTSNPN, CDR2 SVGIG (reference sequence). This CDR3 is CAWSVGGAAFF. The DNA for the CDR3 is TGTGCCTGGAGTGTAGGAGGGGCGGCTTTCTTT. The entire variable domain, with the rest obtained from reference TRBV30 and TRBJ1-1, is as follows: SQTIHQWPATLVQPVGSPLSLECTVEGTSNPNLYWYRQAAGRGLQLLFYSVGIGQISSEVPQNLSASRPQDRQFILSSKKLLLSDSGFYLCAWSVGGAAFFGQGTRLTVV.

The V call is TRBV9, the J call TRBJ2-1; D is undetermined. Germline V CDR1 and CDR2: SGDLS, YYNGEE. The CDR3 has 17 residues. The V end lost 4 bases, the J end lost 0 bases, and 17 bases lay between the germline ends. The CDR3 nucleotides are TGTGCCAGCAGCTCAAGCGCCGGCTCATTCTCCTACAATGAGCAGTTCTTC. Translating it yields CASSSSAGSFSYNEQFF.

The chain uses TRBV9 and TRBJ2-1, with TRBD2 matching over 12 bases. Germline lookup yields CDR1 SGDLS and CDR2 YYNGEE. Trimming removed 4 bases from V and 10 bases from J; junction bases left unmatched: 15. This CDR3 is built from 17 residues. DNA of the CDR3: TGTGCCAGCAGCCCAACTAGCGGGGGGCCCGGCCAGACAGAGCAGTTCTTC. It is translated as CASSPTSGGPGQTEQFF.

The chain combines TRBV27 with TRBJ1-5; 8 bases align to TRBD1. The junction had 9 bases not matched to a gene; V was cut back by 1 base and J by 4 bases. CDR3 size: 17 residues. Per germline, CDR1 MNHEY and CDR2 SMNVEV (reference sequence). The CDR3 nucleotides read TGTGCCAGCAGTTTATTTTATACAGGGGGAAGAAATCAGCCCCAGCATTTT. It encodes CASSLFYTGGRNQPQHF.

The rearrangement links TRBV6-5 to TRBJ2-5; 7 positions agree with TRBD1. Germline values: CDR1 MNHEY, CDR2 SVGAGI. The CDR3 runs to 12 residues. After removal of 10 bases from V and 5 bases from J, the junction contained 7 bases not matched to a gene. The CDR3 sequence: CATTTGWETQYF. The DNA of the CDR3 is TGTGCCACTACGACAGGGTGGGAGACCCAGTACTTC.

The CDR3 spells CASSQGGEGAEAFF. DNA for the CDR3: TGTGCCAGCTCACAGGGCGGGGAAGGGGCTGAAGCTTTCTTT. V gene TRBV18 combines with J gene TRBJ1-1; TRBD1 is a possible D gene (5 bases). CDR1 and CDR2 from the germline V gene are KGHSH and LQKENI. The CDR3 length is 14 residues. The V end was cut by 4 bases, the J end by 6 bases, with 15 bases between.

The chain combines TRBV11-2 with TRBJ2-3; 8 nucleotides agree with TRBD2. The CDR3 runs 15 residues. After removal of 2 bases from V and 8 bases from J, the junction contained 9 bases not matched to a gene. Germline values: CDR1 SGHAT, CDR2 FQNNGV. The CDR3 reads CASSLFTSGLGTQYF. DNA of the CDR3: TGTGCCAGCAGCTTATTTACTAGCGGTTTGGGTACGCAGTATTTT.

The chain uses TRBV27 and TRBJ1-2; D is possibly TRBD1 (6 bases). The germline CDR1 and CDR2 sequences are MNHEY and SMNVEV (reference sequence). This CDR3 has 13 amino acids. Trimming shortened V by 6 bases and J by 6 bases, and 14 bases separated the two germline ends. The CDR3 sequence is CASRSTGLDGYTF. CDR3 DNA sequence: TGTGCCAGCAGGTCAACAGGGCTGGATGGCTACACCTTC.

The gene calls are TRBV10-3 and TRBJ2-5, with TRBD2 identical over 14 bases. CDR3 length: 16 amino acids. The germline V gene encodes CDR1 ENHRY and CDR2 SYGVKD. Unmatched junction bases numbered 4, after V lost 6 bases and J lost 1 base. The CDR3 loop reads CAIRSGTSGGQETQYF. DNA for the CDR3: TGTGCCATCAGATCAGGGACTAGCGGGGGCCAAGAGACCCAGTACTTC.

CDR3 amino acids: CASSVGRTGGDSPLHF. CDR3 coding DNA: TGTGCCAGCAGCGTAGGTCGGACAGGGGGCGATTCACCCCTCCACTTT. The V gene is TRBV9, the J gene TRBJ1-6; 11 bases map to TRBD1. CDR3 size: 16 residues. Germline V lookup: CDR1 SGDLS, CDR2 YYNGEE. V lost 0 bases, J lost 8 bases, and 4 bases stayed unmatched. The whole variable domain, filled in from reference TRBV9 and TRBJ1-6, reads DSGVTQTPKHLITATGQRVTLRCSPRSGDLSVYWYQQSLDQGLQFLIQYYNGEERAKGNILERFSAQQFPDLHSELNLSSLELGDSALYFCASSVGRTGGDSPLHFGNGTRLTVT.